The subject of this entry is one TCR beta chain. The antigen is unknown. Donors comprised healthy HIV-negative adults lacking recent acute infections or vaccinations. These data come from a study of shared clonotypes between healthy human individuals. Study as a whole: CD4 naive and CD4 memory each took three plates per donor, while CD8 naive took two and CD8 memory one. Findings of the study overall: Clonotypes which were not shared had lower generation probabilities than clonotypes that all four donors shared.

V lost 3 bases, J lost 2 bases, and 11 bases lay in between. This CDR3 has 14 amino acids. Germline V gives CDR1 KGHSH, CDR2 LQKENI. Produced via immunoSEQ multiplex PCR; TCRdb's table is partial and in-frame only. The sample comprises a few million clones, over 90% of which are singletons, and approximately 0.4% rests with the top ten. The chain employs TRBV18 and TRBJ2-7; D not certain. The TCR originated in a man aged 18 to 30 in good health. Some clones in this sample may be carry-over from other donors' samples. Specimen: naive CD4+ T cells from PBMCs. As for subset: CD45RA+ positively selected. CDR3 coding DNA: TGTGCCAGCTCACCCGCGCAGTTTCCCTACGAGCAGTACTTC. It specifies CASSPAQFPYEQYF.